This T cell receptor (beta chain) is from a study of shared clonotypes between healthy human individuals. Source study methods: Without quality scores, immunoSEQ junctional reads could not be filtered like full-length reads. Some clones are missing from TCRdb's copy, which holds only in-frame ones; the method was immunoSEQ multiplex PCR. That table supplies the V and J calls and clone size; D and trimming were determined from the DNA. The table shows 2 million to 2.5 million clones, with roughly 96% occurring only once. Sample: naive CD4+ T cells sorted from blood. Subset given: CD45RA+ positively selected. This sequence was found in a young man in good health.

The CDR3 DNA is TGTGCCAGCAGTACGACAGGAAACACCATATATTTT. Its protein product is CASSTTGNTIYF. The chain recombines TRBV7-9 with TRBJ1-3, with no clear D. Germline CDR1 reads SEHNR; CDR2 reads FQNEAQ (reference sequence). The CDR3 is 12 amino acids. Trimming left V 6 bases short and J 4 bases short, with 7 bases between.